One sample yielded the 10 T cell receptor beta chains listed below, sequenced in a study of blood T cells in healthy people across ages. The use of a sample-barcoded 5' primer and a J-beta primer mix characterized a second PCR of roughly 6 to 12 cycles. One entry per CDR3 protein, called by TCRdb with MiXCR from the 5' RACE reads. Here the sample spans around 690,000 distinct CDR3 sequences, under 70% being singletons. Sequenced material: blood. These receptor sequences come from a man in his 60s in good health.

V usage is TRBV7-8 and J usage is TRBJ2-7; TRBD1 agrees at 9 bases. V lost 5 bases to trimming and J lost 6 bases; unmatched junction nucleotides: 8. From germline, CDR1 is SGHVS and CDR2 FQNEAQ. The CDR3 is 14 amino acids. CDR3 protein: CASSLRTGGVEQYF. In nucleotides, the CDR3 is TGTGCCAGCAGCCTTCGTACAGGGGGCGTCGAGCAGTACTTC.

This clonotype was observed a handful of times. This chain joins TRBV6-6 and TRBJ1-1; possible D gene TRBD1, 6 bases. V was pared by 5 bases and J by 0 bases, with 13 bases between. Germline assignment: CDR1 MNHNY and CDR2 SVGAGI (reference sequence). CDR3 length: 15 residues. The CDR3 nucleotides read TGTGCCAGCAGTACCGGACAGACCATGAACACTGAAGCTTTCTTT. Protein: CASSTGQTMNTEAFF.

V is TRBV14 and J is TRBJ1-2; D may be TRBD1 (5 bases). The CDR3 consists of 16 residues. Trimming shortened V by 0 bases and J by 4 bases, and 15 bases separated the two germline ends. Per germline, CDR1 SGHDN and CDR2 FVKESK. The CDR3 sequence is CASSQERGAAIYGYTF. For the CDR3, the DNA is TGTGCCAGCAGCCAAGAACGAGGGGCTGCCATCTATGGCTACACCTTC.

This clonotype was found many times. This chain connects TRBV7-9 to TRBJ1-2, with D maybe TRBD1 (5 bases). In germline, CDR1 is SEHNR, CDR2 FQNEAQ (reference sequence). V was pared by 0 bases and J by 2 bases, with 7 bases between. The CDR3 runs to 14 residues. CDR3 nucleotide sequence: TGTGCCAGCAGCTTAGCACAGGTCAACTATGGCTACACCTTC. Translated, it gives CASSLAQVNYGYTF. The full variable domain, completed using reference TRBV7-9 and TRBJ1-2, is DTGVSQNPRHKITKRGQNVTFRCDPISEHNRLYWYRQTLGQGPEFLTYFQNEAQLEKSRLLSDRFSAERPKGSFSTLEIQRTEQGDSAMYLCASSLAQVNYGYTFGSGTRLTVV.

The chain combines TRBV20-1 with TRBJ2-7, with TRBD2 matching 9 bases. CDR3 length: 15 residues. Germline CDR1 reads DFQATT; CDR2 reads SNEGSKA (reference sequence). J gave up 2 bases and V 1 base, and 6 bases lay outside the gene matches. The CDR3 nucleotides are TGCAGTGCTAGAGGTAGCGGGGGACCCACCTACGAGCAGTACTTC. Amino acid sequence: CSARGSGGPTYEQYF.

The chain combines TRBV25-1 with TRBJ2-1, with 9 bases identical to TRBD1. The J call is in doubt because the DNA end fits TRBJ2-7 better. The CDR3 runs 16 residues. Germline V lookup: CDR1 MGHDK, CDR2 SYGVNS. In DNA form, the CDR3 reads TGTGCCAGCAGTGCTTCGGGGGACAGGGTCTACAATGAGCAGTACTTC. It yields the protein CASSASGDRVYNEQYF.

The rearrangement uses TRBV25-1 and TRBJ1-2; 7 bases align to TRBD1. V shed 4 bases and J 6 bases; nucleotides not matched to a gene: 5. This CDR3 contains 13 residues. Germline CDR1 and CDR2: MGHDK and SYGVNS. The CDR3 nucleotides read TGTGCCAGCAGTGGAACAGGGGACCATGGCTACACCTTC. This sequence encodes CASSGTGDHGYTF.

This clonotype was detected once. This sequence joins TRBV4-1 and TRBJ2-1, with 7 bases matching TRBD2. There are 17 residues in the CDR3. The V segment lost 0 bases and the J segment 5 bases; nucleotides outside the gene matches: 10. Germline CDR1 is MGHRA and CDR2 is YSYEKL. CDR3 DNA sequence: TGCGCCAGCAGCCAAGATTATGGGACTACCCTTCACAATGAGCAGTTCTTC. It codes for CASSQDYGTTLHNEQFF.

Worth noting for this clonotype: A clone one base away is much larger, so this may be a read error. V usage is TRBV10-2 and J usage is TRBJ2-5, with D unclear. V was shortened by 9 bases and J by 0 bases, with 11 bases between the two germline ends. In germline, CDR1 is WSHSY, CDR2 SAAADI. The CDR3 covers 13 residues. This CDR3 reads CASKAQYQETQYF. DNA of the CDR3: TGCGCCAGTAAGGCACAGTACCAAGAGACCCAGTACTTC.

This clonotype came up a few times. The rearrangement joins TRBV20-1 to TRBJ1-2; tentative D call: TRBD1 (5 bases). Germline CDR1 and CDR2: DFQATT and SNEGSKA (reference sequence). The CDR3 covers 15 residues. Trimming shortened V by 3 bases and J by 7 bases, and 21 bases separated the two germline ends. CDR3 in DNA: TGCAGTGCTAGTGGAGGGGCCGCCGAGACGAGTGGCTACACCTTC. This gives the protein CSASGGAAETSGYTF.